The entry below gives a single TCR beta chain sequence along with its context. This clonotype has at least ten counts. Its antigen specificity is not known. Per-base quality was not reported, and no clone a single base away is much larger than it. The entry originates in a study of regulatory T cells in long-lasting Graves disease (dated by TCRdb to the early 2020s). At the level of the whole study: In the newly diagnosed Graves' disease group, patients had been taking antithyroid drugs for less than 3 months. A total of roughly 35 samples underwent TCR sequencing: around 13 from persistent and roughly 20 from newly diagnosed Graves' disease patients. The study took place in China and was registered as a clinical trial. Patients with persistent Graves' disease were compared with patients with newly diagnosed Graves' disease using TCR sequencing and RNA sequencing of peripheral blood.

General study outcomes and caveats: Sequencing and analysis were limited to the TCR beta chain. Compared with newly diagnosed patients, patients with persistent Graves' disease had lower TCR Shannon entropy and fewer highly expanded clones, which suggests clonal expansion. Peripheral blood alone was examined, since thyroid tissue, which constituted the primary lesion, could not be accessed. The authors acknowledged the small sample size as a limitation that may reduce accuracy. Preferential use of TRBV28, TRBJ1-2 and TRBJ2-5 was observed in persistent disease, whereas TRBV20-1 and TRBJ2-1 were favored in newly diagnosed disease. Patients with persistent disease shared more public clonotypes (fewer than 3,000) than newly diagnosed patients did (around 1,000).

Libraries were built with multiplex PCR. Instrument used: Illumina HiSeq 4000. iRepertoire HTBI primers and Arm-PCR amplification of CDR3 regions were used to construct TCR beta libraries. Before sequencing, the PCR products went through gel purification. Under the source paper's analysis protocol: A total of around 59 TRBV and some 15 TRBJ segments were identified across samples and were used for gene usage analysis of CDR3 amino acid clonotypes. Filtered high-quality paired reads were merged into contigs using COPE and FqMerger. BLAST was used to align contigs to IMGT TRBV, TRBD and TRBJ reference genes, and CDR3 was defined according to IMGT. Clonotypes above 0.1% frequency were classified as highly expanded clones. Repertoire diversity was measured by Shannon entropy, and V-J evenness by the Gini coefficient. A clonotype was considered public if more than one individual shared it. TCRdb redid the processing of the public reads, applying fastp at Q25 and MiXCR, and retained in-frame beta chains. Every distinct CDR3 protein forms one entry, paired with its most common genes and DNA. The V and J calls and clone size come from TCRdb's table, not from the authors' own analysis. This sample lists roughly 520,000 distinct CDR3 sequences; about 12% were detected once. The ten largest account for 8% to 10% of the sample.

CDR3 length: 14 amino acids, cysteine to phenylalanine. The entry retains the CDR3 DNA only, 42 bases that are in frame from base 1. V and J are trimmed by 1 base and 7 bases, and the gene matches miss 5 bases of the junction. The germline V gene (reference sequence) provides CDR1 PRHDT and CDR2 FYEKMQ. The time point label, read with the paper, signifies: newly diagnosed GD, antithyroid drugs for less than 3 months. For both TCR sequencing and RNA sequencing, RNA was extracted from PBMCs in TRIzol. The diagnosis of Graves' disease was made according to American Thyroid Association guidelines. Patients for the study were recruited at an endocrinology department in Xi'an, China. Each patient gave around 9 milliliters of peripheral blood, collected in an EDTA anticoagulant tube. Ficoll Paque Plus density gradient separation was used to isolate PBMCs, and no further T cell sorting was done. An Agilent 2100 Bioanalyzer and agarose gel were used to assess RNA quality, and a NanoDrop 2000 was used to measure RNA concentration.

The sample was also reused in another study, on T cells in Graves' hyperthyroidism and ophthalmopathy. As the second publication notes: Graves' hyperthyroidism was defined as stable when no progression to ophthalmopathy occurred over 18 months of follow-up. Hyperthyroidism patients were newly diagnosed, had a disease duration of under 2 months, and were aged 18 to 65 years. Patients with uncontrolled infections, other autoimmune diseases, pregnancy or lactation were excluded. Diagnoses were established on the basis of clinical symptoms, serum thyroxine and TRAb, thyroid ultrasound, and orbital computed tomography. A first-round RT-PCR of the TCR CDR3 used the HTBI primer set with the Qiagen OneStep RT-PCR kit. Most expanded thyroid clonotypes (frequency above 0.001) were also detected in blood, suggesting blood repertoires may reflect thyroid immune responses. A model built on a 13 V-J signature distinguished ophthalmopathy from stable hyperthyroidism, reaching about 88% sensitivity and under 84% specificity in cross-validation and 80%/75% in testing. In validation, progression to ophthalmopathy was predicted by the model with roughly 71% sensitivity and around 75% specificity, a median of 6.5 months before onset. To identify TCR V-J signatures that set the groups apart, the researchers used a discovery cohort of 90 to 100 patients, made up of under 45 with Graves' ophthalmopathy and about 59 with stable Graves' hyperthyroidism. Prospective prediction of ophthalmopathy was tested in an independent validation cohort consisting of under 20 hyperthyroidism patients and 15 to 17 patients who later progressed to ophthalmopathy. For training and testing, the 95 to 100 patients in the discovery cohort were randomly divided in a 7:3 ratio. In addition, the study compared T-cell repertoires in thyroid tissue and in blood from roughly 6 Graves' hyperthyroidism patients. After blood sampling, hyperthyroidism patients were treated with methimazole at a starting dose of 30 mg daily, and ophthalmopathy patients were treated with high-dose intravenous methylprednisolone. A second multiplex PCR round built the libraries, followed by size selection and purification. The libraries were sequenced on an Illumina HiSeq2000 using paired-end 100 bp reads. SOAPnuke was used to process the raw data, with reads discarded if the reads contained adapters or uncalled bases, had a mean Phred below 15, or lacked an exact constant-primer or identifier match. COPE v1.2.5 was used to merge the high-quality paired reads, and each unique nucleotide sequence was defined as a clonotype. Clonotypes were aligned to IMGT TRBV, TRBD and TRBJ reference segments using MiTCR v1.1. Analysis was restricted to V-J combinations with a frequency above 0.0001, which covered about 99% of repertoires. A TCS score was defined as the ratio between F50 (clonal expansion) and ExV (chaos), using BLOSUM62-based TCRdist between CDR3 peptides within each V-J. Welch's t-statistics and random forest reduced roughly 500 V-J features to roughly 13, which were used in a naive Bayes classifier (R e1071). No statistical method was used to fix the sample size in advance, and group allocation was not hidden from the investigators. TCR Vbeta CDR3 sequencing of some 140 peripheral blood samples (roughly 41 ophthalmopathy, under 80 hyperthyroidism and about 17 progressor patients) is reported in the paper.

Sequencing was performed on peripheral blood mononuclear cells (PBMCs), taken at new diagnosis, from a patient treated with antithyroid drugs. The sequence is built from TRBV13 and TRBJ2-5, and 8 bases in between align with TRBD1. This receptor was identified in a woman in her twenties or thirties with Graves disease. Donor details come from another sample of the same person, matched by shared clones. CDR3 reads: CASSLAGQGGTQYF. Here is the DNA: TGTGCCAGCAGCTTAGCCGGACAGGGAGGGACCCAGTACTTC.